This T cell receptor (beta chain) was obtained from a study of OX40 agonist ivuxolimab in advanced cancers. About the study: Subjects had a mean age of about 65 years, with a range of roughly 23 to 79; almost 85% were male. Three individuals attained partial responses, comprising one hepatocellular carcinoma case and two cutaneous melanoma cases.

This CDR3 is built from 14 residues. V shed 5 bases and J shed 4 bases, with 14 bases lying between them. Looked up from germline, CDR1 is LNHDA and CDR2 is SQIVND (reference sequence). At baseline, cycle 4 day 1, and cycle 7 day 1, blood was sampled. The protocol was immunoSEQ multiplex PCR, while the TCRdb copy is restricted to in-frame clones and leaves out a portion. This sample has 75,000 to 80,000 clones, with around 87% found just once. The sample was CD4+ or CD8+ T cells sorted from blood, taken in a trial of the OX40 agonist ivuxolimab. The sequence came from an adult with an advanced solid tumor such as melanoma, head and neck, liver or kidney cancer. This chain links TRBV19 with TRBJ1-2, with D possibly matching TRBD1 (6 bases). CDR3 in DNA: TGTGCCAGTAGTTTCACAGGGAGCGTCTATGGCTACACCTTC. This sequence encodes CASSFTGSVYGYTF.